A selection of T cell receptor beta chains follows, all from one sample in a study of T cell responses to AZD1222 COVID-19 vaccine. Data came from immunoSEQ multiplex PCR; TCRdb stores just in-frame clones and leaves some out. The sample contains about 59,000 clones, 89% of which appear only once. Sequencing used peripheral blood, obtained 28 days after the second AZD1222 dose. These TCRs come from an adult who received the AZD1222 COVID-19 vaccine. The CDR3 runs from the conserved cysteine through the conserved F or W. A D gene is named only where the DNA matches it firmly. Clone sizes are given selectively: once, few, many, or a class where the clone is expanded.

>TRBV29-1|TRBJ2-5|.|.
TGCAGCGTTGACGGCCAGGGCCGAACGGGGGAGACCCAGTACTTC
CSVDGQGRTGETQYF
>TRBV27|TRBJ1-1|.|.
TGTGCCAGCAGCCGAGGGACTGAAGCTTTCTTT
CASSRGTEAFF
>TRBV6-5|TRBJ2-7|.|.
TGTGCCAGCAGAATAACAGGGCGCGAGCAGTACTTC
CASRITGREQYF
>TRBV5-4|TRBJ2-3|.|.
TGTGCCAGCAGCTTGGGGAGGGGGCGCGGGGAAGATACGCAGTATTTT
CASSLGRGRGEDTQYF
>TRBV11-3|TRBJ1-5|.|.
TGTGCCAGCAGCTTAGGCCCTGGCCAGCCCCAGCATTTT
CASSLGPGQPQHF
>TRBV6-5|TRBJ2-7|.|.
TGTGCCAGCATCCCGGCGAGCTCCTACGAGCAGTACTTC
CASIPASSYEQYF
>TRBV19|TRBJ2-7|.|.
TGTGCCAGTAGTATATCCAGGGGGAGGAACTACGAGCAGTACTTC
CASSISRGRNYEQYF
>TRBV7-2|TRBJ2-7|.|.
TGTGCCAGCAGCTTAGTCACAGGGTTTGGGGGCTCCTACGAGCAGTACTTC
CASSLVTGFGGSYEQYF
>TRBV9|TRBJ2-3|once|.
TGTGCCAGCAGCGCGTACGTGGGCACAGATACGCAGTATTTT
CASSAYVGTDTQYF
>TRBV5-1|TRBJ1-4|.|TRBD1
TGCGCCAGCAGCTTGGACCCCGGACAGGGGGGGCGAAAACTGTTTTTT
CASSLDPGQGGRKLFF
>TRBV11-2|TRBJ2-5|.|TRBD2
TGTGCCAGCAGCCTAAAACTAGCGGGGGGGCCTCGAGAGACCCAGTACTTC
CASSLKLAGGPRETQYF
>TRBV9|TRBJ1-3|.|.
TGTGCCAGCAGCGTAACCGGGGCAAACCCTGTGGGAAACACCATATATTTT
CASSVTGANPVGNTIYF
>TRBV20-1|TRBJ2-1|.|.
TGCAGTGCTAGAGAGGAGACTAAGCAGTTCTTC
CSAREETKQFF
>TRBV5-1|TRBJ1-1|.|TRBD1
TGCGCCAGCGTGCCCGGGACAGGACTACCGAACACTGAAGCTTTCTTT
CASVPGTGLPNTEAFF
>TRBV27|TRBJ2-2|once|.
TGTGCCAGCAGTCCCACAGGACGGCCAACAAAATCCACCGGGGAGCTGTTTTTT
CASSPTGRPTKSTGELFF
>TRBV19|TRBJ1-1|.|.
TGTGCCAGCACAGTAATAATGGGAAGGATAAGCACTGAAGCTTTCTTT
CASTVIMGRISTEAFF
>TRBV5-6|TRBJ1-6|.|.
TGTGCCAGCAGCCCACGGACAGAGGGCACCTATAATTCACCCCTCCACTTT
CASSPRTEGTYNSPLHF
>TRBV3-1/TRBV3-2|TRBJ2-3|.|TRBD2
TGTGCCAGCAGCCAAACTCAACTAGCGGACACAGATACGCAGTATTTT
CASSQTQLADTDTQYF
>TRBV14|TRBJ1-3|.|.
TGTGCCAGCAGCCCCCGAGGGGGATACTCTGGAAACACCATATATTTT
CASSPRGGYSGNTIYF
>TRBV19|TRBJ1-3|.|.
TGTGCCAGTAGGGTTCGGGGCACCAGCTCTGGAAACACCATATATTTT
CASRVRGTSSGNTIYF
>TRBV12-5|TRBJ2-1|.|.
TGTGCTAGTGGTTTGGGACAAAGCTCCTACAATGAGCAGTTCTTC
CASGLGQSSYNEQFF
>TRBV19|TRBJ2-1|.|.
TGTGCCAGTAGTATATCTGAGCCCCGTGCCTACAATGAGCAGTTCTTC
CASSISEPRAYNEQFF
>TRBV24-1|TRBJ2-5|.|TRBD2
TGTGCCACCAGTGATGGGGTTGGGCGGGGGAGGTACCAAGAGACCCAGTACTTC
CATSDGVGRGRYQETQYF
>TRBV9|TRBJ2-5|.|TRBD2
TGTGCCAGCAGCGTAGGAACTAGCGGAATCCAAGAGACCCAGTACTTC
CASSVGTSGIQETQYF
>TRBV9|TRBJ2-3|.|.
TGTGCCAGCAGCGACGGGAGCAGCACAGATACGCAGTATTTT
CASSDGSSTDTQYF
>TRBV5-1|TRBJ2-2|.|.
TGCGCCAGCAGCCCCCGTAGGGAGCTGACCGGGGAGCTGTTTTTT
CASSPRRELTGELFF
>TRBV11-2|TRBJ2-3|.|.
TGTGCCAGCAGCTTAGGGTCAGCTTCTAGCACAGATACGCAGTATTTT
CASSLGSASSTDTQYF
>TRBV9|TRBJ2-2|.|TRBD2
TGTGCCAGCAGCTTGGGACTAGCGGGAGGGTCCACCGGGGAGCTGTTTTTT
CASSLGLAGGSTGELFF
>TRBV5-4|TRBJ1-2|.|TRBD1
TGTGCCAGCAGCTCGAGGACAGGGACCTATGGCTACACCTTC
CASSSRTGTYGYTF
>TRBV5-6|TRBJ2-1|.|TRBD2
TGTGCCAGCAGCCCTCTAGCGGGGAGGACGGGGAATGAGCAGTTCTTC
CASSPLAGRTGNEQFF
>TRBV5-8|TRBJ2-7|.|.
TGTGCCAGCCACTCCGGAGGGCGCTACTCGGGAGAGCAGTACTTC
CASHSGGRYSGEQYF
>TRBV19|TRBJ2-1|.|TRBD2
TGTGCCAGTAGTCCGCGGACTAGCGGGAGGAATTACAATGAGCAGTTCTTC
CASSPRTSGRNYNEQFF
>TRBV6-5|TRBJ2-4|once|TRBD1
TGTGCCAGCCGTAAACAGGGGGCCAAAAACATTCAGTACTTC
CASRKQGAKNIQYF
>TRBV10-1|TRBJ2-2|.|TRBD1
TGCGCCAGCAGCAAAAGACAGGGGAACGGGGAGCTGTTTTTT
CASSKRQGNGELFF
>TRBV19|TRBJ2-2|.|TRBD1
TGTGCCAGTAAGGGACAGACAAACACCGGGGAGCTGTTTTTT
CASKGQTNTGELFF
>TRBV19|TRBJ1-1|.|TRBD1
TGTGCCAGTACCATAAGGGGACAGGGTGGCACTGAAGCTTTCTTT
CASTIRGQGGTEAFF
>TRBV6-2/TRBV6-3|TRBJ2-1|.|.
TGTGCCAGCAGTCGTGGGGGGAGGAATGAGCAGTTCTTC
CASSRGGRNEQFF
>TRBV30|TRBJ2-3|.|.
TGTGCCTGGAGCTACTGGACAGTTCTAGGAGATACGCAGTATTTT
CAWSYWTVLGDTQYF
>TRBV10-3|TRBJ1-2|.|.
TGTGCCATCAGTGAGGACAGTAACTATGGCTACACCTTC
CAISEDSNYGYTF
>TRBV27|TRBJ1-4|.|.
TGTGCCAGCAGTTTGGGCCAGAACAGAGAAAAACTGTTTTTT
CASSLGQNREKLFF
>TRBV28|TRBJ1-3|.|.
TGTGCCAGCACCTCCGGACAGATCTCTGGAAACACCATATATTTT
CASTSGQISGNTIYF
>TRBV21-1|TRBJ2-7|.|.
TGTGCCAGCAGCAAAGTTTATAGGGGCTCCTACGAGCAGTACTTC
CASSKVYRGSYEQYF
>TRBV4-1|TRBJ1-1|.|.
TGCGCCAGCAGCCTGCAACGCGACTTTGGTGAAGCTTTCTTT
CASSLQRDFGEAFF
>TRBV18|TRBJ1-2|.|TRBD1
TGTGCCAGCTCGCAGGGGGCAAATGGCTACACCTTC
CASSQGANGYTF
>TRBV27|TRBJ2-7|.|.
TGTGCCAGCAGTTTATTAGTAGCGTCAACCTACGAGCAGTACTTC
CASSLLVASTYEQYF
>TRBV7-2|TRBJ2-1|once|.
TGTGCCAGCAGCTTAACTGCTGAGCAGTTCTTC
CASSLTAEQFF
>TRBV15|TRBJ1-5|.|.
TGTGCCACCAGCAGAGCGGAGTCCAATCAGCCCCAGCATTTT
CATSRAESNQPQHF
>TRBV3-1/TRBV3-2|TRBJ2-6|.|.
TGTGCCAGCAGCCAAGATATTGTGATTTCTGGGGCCAACGTCCTGACTTTC
CASSQDIVISGANVLTF
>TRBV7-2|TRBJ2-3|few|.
TGTGCCAGCAGCTTAGCGGGACAAGGACTTCACGATACGCAGTATTTT
CASSLAGQGLHDTQYF
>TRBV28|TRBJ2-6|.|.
TGTGCCACCGTGGACCCTGGGGCCAACGTCCTGACTTTC
CATVDPGANVLTF
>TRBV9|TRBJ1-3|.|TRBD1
TGTGCCAGCAGCAAGGACAGGGGATGGACTGGAAACACCATATATTTT
CASSKDRGWTGNTIYF